The present entry profiles one T cell receptor (beta chain) with its context. Its antigen is not identified. The CDR3 totals 14 residues. V gave up 5 bases and J gave up 6 bases; unmatched junction bases: 11. Per germline, CDR1 GTSNPN and CDR2 SVGIG (reference sequence). This specimen belongs to a study of persistence of HIV-infected CD4 T cells. Across the study: Two participants gave one leukapheresis sample; others gave up to about 180 mL blood repeatedly.

Overlapping HIV-1 Gag 15-mer peptides at around 1 ug per peptide per mL were used. CD40L/CD69 double-negative CD45RO-high memory CD4+ T cells were collected. CD4+ T cell counts exceeded 400 cells/uL; CMV serology was positive. The libraries were made with immunoSEQ version 4 in survey mode. Sequencing used immunoSEQ multiplex PCR; TCRdb keeps in-frame clones, though not all of them. The table shows about 39,000 clones, with over 75% occurring only once. This clonotype originated in an adult with HIV. The donor label of this sample is uncertain. Sample: cultured CD4+ T cells from PBMCs, taken from a patient who received antiretroviral therapy. This sequence joins TRBV30 and TRBJ2-7; TRBD2 matches 9 bases. CDR3 residues: CAWGSGGQAGEQYF. In nucleotides, the CDR3 is TGTGCCTGGGGGAGCGGGGGGCAGGCCGGCGAGCAGTACTTC. The complete variable domain, with remaining parts taken from reference TRBV30 and TRBJ2-7, reads SQTIHQWPATLVQPVGSPLSLECTVEGTSNPNLYWYRQAAGRGLQLLFYSVGIGQISSEVPQNLSASRPQDRQFILSSKKLLLSDSGFYLCAWGSGGQAGEQYFGPGTRLTVT.